A selection of T cell receptor beta chains follows, all from one sample in a study of PD-1 blockade in classical Hodgkin lymphoma. Assay used: immunoSEQ multiplex PCR; TCRdb lists only in-frame clones, some missing. This sample yields 50,000 to 65,000 clones, of which 87% are seen a single time; more than 8% belongs to the top ten. Material: peripheral blood mononuclear cells (PBMCs), obtained before the fourth cycle of nivolumab. These receptors all come from a human donor with classical Hodgkin lymphoma. The CDR3 runs from the conserved cysteine through the conserved F or W. Fields, in order: V gene, clone size, D gene, J gene, CDR3 protein, CDR3 DNA. D genes are given only for firm matches. Not every row has a clone size; where given, it reads once, few, many or a size class.

V gene: TRBV4-1; clone size: once; D gene: TRBD1; J gene: TRBJ2-5; CDR3 protein: CAGSQDHETGGRTQYF; CDR3 DNA: TGCGCCGGCAGCCAAGATCATGAGACAGGGGGTAGGACCCAGTACTTC
V gene: TRBV12-2; clone size: NA; D gene: NA; J gene: TRBJ2-1; CDR3 protein: CASRLTYPPYNEQFF; CDR3 DNA: TGTGCAAGTCGTTTGACGTACCCCCCGTACAATGAGCAGTTCTTC
V gene: TRBV5-1; clone size: NA; D gene: TRBD1; J gene: TRBJ1-2; CDR3 protein: CASSIGQGAGYTF; CDR3 DNA: TGCGCCAGCAGCATTGGACAGGGGGCTGGCTACACCTTC
V gene: TRBV7-2; clone size: NA; D gene: TRBD2; J gene: TRBJ2-5; CDR3 protein: CASSRTSGGEEEYF; CDR3 DNA: TGTGCCAGCAGCCGGACTAGCGGGGGAGAGGAGGAGTACTTC
V gene: TRBV4-1; clone size: NA; D gene: NA; J gene: TRBJ1-5; CDR3 protein: CASSQGYEGLSYQPQHF; CDR3 DNA: TGCGCCAGCAGCCAAGGTTACGAGGGACTTTCATATCAGCCCCAGCATTTT
V gene: TRBV27; clone size: NA; D gene: NA; J gene: TRBJ2-3; CDR3 protein: CASTLGAGSFADTQYF; CDR3 DNA: TGTGCCAGCACCCTGGGGGCGGGGTCGTTCGCAGATACGCAGTATTTT
V gene: TRBV7-3; clone size: NA; D gene: NA; J gene: TRBJ2-2; CDR3 protein: CASSLIGYTGELFF; CDR3 DNA: TGTGCCAGCAGCTTGATAGGGTACACCGGGGAGCTGTTTTTT
V gene: TRBV5-1; clone size: NA; D gene: TRBD2; J gene: TRBJ2-5; CDR3 protein: CASSLELAGGGETQYF; CDR3 DNA: TGCGCCAGCAGCTTGGAACTAGCGGGGGGTGGAGAGACCCAGTACTTC
V gene: TRBV5-1; clone size: NA; D gene: NA; J gene: TRBJ1-4; CDR3 protein: CASSSLGANEKLFF; CDR3 DNA: TGCGCCAGCAGCTCGCTGGGGGCTAATGAAAAACTGTTTTTT
V gene: TRBV4-2; clone size: NA; D gene: NA; J gene: TRBJ2-6; CDR3 protein: CASSQDRPGQNSGANVLTF; CDR3 DNA: TGTGCCAGCAGCCAAGATCGTCCGGGGCAGAACTCTGGGGCCAACGTCCTGACTTTC
V gene: TRBV7-3; clone size: NA; D gene: NA; J gene: TRBJ2-3; CDR3 protein: CASSLTGGKGDTQYF; CDR3 DNA: TGTGCCAGCAGCTTAACCGGGGGAAAGGGAGATACGCAGTATTTT
V gene: TRBV5-6; clone size: few; D gene: NA; J gene: TRBJ2-5; CDR3 protein: CASSRGPTSGETQYF; CDR3 DNA: TGTGCCAGCAGCAGGGGACCGACGTCCGGGGAGACCCAGTACTTC
V gene: TRBV5-1; clone size: NA; D gene: NA; J gene: TRBJ1-1; CDR3 protein: CASSLAGRAEAFF; CDR3 DNA: TGCGCCAGCAGCTTAGCCGGGAGGGCTGAAGCTTTCTTT
V gene: TRBV5-6; clone size: NA; D gene: NA; J gene: TRBJ1-3; CDR3 protein: CASSLADGYSGNTIYF; CDR3 DNA: TGTGCCAGCAGCTTGGCGGACGGTTACTCTGGAAACACCATATATTTT
V gene: TRBV6-5; clone size: NA; D gene: TRBD2; J gene: TRBJ2-1; CDR3 protein: CASSYSLANEQFF; CDR3 DNA: TGTGCCAGCAGTTACTCACTAGCGAATGAGCAGTTCTTC
V gene: TRBV6-5; clone size: NA; D gene: NA; J gene: TRBJ1-1; CDR3 protein: CASSPITGMNTEAFF; CDR3 DNA: TGTGCCAGCAGTCCGATTACAGGGATGAACACTGAAGCTTTCTTT
V gene: TRBV19; clone size: NA; D gene: NA; J gene: TRBJ1-2; CDR3 protein: CASSISSSGTSGYTF; CDR3 DNA: TGTGCCAGTAGTATAAGCTCGAGCGGGACCAGCGGCTACACCTTC
V gene: TRBV5-1; clone size: NA; D gene: NA; J gene: TRBJ1-1; CDR3 protein: CASSGRGAVNTEAFF; CDR3 DNA: TGCGCCAGCAGCGGCCGCGGGGCAGTGAACACTGAAGCTTTCTTT
V gene: TRBV5-4; clone size: NA; D gene: NA; J gene: TRBJ1-4; CDR3 protein: CASSRQSRDEKLFF; CDR3 DNA: TGTGCCAGCAGCCGGCAATCTAGGGATGAAAAACTGTTTTTT
V gene: TRBV5-1; clone size: NA; D gene: TRBD1; J gene: TRBJ2-7; CDR3 protein: CASSSGTGSEQYF; CDR3 DNA: TGCGCCAGCAGCTCCGGGACAGGGTCTGAGCAGTACTTC
V gene: TRBV5-1; clone size: NA; D gene: NA; J gene: TRBJ2-3; CDR3 protein: CASTDTGFSTDTQYF; CDR3 DNA: TGCGCCAGCACCGACACAGGGTTCAGCACAGATACGCAGTATTTT
V gene: TRBV27; clone size: NA; D gene: NA; J gene: TRBJ2-2; CDR3 protein: CASTRTPGTGELFF; CDR3 DNA: TGTGCCAGCACTAGAACCCCAGGCACCGGGGAGCTGTTTTTT
V gene: TRBV9; clone size: NA; D gene: TRBD1; J gene: TRBJ1-2; CDR3 protein: CASSPRDRNYGYTF; CDR3 DNA: TGTGCCAGCAGCCCCAGGGACAGAAACTATGGCTACACCTTC
V gene: TRBV5-1; clone size: NA; D gene: NA; J gene: TRBJ2-7; CDR3 protein: CASSLVGTVGDEQYF; CDR3 DNA: TGCGCCAGCAGCTTGGTCGGGACCGTGGGAGACGAGCAGTACTTC
V gene: TRBV7-6; clone size: NA; D gene: TRBD2; J gene: TRBJ2-2; CDR3 protein: CASSTRLAPNTGELFF; CDR3 DNA: TGTGCCAGCAGCACTAGACTAGCCCCAAACACCGGGGAGCTGTTTTTT